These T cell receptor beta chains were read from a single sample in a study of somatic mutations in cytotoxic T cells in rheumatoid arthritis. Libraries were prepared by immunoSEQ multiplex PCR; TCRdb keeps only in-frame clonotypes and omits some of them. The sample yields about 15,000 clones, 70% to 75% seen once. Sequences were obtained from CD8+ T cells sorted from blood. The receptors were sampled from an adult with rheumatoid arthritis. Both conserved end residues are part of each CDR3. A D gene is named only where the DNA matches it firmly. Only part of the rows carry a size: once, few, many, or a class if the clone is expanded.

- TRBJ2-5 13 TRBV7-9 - CASSLVEGETQYF TGTGCCAGCAGCTTAGTCGAGGGGGAGACCCAGTACTTC
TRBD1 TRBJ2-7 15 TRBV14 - CASSQDGTGAYEQYF TGTGCCAGCAGCCAAGACGGGACAGGGGCCTACGAGCAGTACTTC
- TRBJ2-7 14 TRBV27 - CASRQGFGGGEQYF TGTGCCAGCAGGCAGGGGTTTGGGGGAGGCGAGCAGTACTTC
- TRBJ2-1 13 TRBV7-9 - CASRSDSNNEQFF TGTGCCAGCAGGAGTGACAGCAACAATGAGCAGTTCTTC
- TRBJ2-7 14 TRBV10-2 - CASSGYESSYEQYF TGCGCCAGCAGTGGTTATGAAAGCTCCTACGAGCAGTACTTC
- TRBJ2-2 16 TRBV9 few CASSVAEAGHTGELFF TGTGCCAGCAGCGTAGCCGAGGCCGGTCACACCGGGGAGCTGTTTTTT
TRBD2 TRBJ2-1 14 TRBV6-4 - CASSDEAAGGKQFF TGTGCCAGCAGTGACGAGGCGGCGGGGGGTAAGCAGTTCTTC
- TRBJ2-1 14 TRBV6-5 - CASSYSVQYNEQFF TGTGCCAGCAGTTACTCGGTCCAATACAATGAGCAGTTCTTC
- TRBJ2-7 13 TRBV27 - CASSLSSRYEQYF TGTGCCAGCAGTTTATCGTCCAGATACGAGCAGTACTTC
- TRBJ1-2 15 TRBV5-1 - CASSLIQGDKDGYTF TGCGCCAGCAGCTTGATCCAGGGCGATAAAGATGGCTACACCTTC
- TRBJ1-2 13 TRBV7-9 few CASSLAQHYGYTF TGTGCCAGCAGCTTAGCGCAGCATTATGGCTACACCTTC
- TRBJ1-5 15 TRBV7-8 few CASSLTAYSNQPQHF TGTGCCAGCAGCTTAACAGCGTATAGCAATCAGCCCCAGCATTTT
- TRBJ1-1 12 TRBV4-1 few CASLGLNTEAFF TGCGCCAGTTTAGGCTTGAACACTGAAGCTTTCTTT
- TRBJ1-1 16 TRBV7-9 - CASSPQTGAGGLKAFF TGTGCCAGCAGCCCTCAAACGGGGGCAGGAGGTTTGAAAGCTTTCTTT